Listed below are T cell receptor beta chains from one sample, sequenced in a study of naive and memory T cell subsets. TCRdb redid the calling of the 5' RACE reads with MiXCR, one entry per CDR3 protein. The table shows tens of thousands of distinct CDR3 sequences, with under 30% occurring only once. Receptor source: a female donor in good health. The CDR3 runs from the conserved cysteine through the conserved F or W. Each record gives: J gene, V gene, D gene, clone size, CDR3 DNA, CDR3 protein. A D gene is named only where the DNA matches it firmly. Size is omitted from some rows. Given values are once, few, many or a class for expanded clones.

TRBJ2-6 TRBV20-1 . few TGCAGTGCTCAAACCTCCGGGGGGGCCAACGTCCTGACTTTC CSAQTSGGANVLTF
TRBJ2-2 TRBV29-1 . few TGCAGCGCCCGACTGTACACCGGGGAGCTGTTTTTT CSARLYTGELFF
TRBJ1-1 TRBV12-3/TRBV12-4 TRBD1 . TGTGCCAGCAGTCGCGGGACAGGGTCTTACGCTGAAGCTTTCTTT CASSRGTGSYAEAFF
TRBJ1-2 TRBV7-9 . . TGTGCCAGCAGCTTAGGCACTTATGGCTACACCTTC CASSLGTYGYTF
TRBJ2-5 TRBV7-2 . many TGTGCCAGCAGCTTAGACGGCCACGAGACCCAGTACTTC CASSLDGHETQYF
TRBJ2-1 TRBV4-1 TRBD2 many TGCGCCAGCAGCCAAGATGCGCAGGGAGGGTTTTTTAGCAATGAGCAGTTCTTC CASSQDAQGGFFSNEQFF
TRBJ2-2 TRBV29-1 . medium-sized TGCAGCGTGGGCCACGTCAGGGACGGGGAGCTGTTTTTT CSVGHVRDGELFF
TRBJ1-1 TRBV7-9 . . TGTGCCAGCAGCGTAAGGTGGACTGAAGCTTTCTTT CASSVRWTEAFF
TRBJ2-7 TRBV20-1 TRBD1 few TGCAGTGCTAGAGGGACAGGCTACGAGCAGTACTTC CSARGTGYEQYF
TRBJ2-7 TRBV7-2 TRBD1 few TGTGCCAGCAGCTTCCGGGACAGGGGATCCTACGAGCAGTACTTC CASSFRDRGSYEQYF
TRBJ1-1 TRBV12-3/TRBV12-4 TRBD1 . TGTGCCAGCAGCCCCGGGGACAGGGGAACGAGAACTGAAGCTTTCTTT CASSPGDRGTRTEAFF
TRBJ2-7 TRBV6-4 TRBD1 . TGTGCCACAATTAACGACAGGGGGCTCGAGGAGCAGTACTTC CATINDRGLEEQYF
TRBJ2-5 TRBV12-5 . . TGTGCTAGTGGTTCCTCCACGAGGGGGGCGGAGACCCAGTACTTC CASGSSTRGAETQYF
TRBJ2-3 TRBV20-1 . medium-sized TGCAGTGTCCCCTCCCTGCTTCTCACAGATACGCAGTATTTT CSVPSLLLTDTQYF
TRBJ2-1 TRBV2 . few TGTGCCAGCAGTTCTATAGCGGACAATGAGCAGTTCTTC CASSSIADNEQFF
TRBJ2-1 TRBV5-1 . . TGCGCCAGCAGCAAGTCGGGAGACGAGCAGTTCTTC CASSKSGDEQFF
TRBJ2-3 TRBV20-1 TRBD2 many TGCAGTGCCTTAGCGGGAGGACTCACAGATACGCAGTATTTT CSALAGGLTDTQYF
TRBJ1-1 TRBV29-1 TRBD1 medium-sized TGCAGCGTTGCGACAGGGATAGGCACTGAAGCTTTCTTT CSVATGIGTEAFF
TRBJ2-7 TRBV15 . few TGTGCCACCAGCAGAAGGAGCGGCGAGCAGTACTTC CATSRRSGEQYF
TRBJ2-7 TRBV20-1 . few TGCAGTGCTAGAACCCGACAGTACGAGCAGTACTTC CSARTRQYEQYF
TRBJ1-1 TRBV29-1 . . TGCAGCGTTGCCCCGGACAGACGGAACACTGAAGCTTTCTTT CSVAPDRRNTEAFF
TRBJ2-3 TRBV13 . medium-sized TGTGCCAGCAGCTTTTCGGGGGCCACAGATACGCAGTATTTT CASSFSGATDTQYF
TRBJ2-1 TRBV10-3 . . TGTGCCGCCTGCCCGGGGGACCAGGCAGATGAGCAGTTCTTC CAACPGDQADEQFF
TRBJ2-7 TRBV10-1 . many TGCGCCAGCAGTTTGGGGGCGGCGTACGAGCAGTACTTC CASSLGAAYEQYF
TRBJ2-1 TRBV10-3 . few TGTGCCATCAACTCAGGGGGGTATGGCCAGTTCTTC CAINSGGYGQFF
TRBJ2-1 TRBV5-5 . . TGTGCCAGCAGCTCCCTGGACGTCCTGCAGTTCTTC CASSSLDVLQFF
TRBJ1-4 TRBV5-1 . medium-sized TGCGCCAGCAGCCCCTCCCCCGGGAGTGAAAAACTGTTTTTT CASSPSPGSEKLFF
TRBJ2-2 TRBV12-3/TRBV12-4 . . TGTGCCAGCAGTTTGTTGAGGGACACCGGGGAGCTGTTTTTT CASSLLRDTGELFF
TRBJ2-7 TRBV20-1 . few TGCAGTGCGAGGGCCTCGTTTTCCTACGAGCAGTACTTC CSARASFSYEQYF
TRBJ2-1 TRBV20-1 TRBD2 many TGCAGTGCTGACCTAGCGGGAGTGGGCAATGAGCAGTTCTTC CSADLAGVGNEQFF
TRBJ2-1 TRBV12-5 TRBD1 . TGTGCTAGTGGTTTGGTAGGACAGGGCAATGAGCAGTTCTTC CASGLVGQGNEQFF
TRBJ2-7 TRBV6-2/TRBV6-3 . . TGTGCCAGCAGCTACAGGAACGACCCCCCAGGCTACGAGCAGTACTTC CASSYRNDPPGYEQYF
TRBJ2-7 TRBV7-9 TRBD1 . TGTGCCAGCAGCTTAGGACAGGGTTGGTGGCAGTACTTC CASSLGQGWWQYF
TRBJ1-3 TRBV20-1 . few TGCAGTGCTAGGGGGGGGGGCAGCAACTCTGGAAACACCATATATTTT CSARGGGSNSGNTIYF
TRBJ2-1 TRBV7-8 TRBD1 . TGTGCCAGCAGCTTCTGGACAGGAGATACTGAGCAGTTCTTC CASSFWTGDTEQFF
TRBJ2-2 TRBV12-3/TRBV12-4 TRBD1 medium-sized TGTGCCAGCAGTCGGGACAGACCGGGGGAGCTGTTTTTT CASSRDRPGELFF
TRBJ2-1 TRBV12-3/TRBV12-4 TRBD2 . TGTGCCAGCAGTCTAGTCCCGACTAGCGGGGCGTCCTACAATGAGCAGTTCTTC CASSLVPTSGASYNEQFF
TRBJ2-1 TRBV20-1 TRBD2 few TGCAGTGCTGGAGGACTAGCGGGAAGGGACAATGAGCAGTTCTTC CSAGGLAGRDNEQFF
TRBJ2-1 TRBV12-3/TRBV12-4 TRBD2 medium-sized TGTGCCAGCAGTTTGACTAGCGGGAGAGGTGAGCAGTTCTTC CASSLTSGRGEQFF
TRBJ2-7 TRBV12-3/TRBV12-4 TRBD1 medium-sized TGTGCCAGCAGTATGCGGACAGGGGGCGCGGACGAGCAGTACTTC CASSMRTGGADEQYF
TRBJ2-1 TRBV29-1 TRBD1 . TGCAGCGTTGTAGGGGACAGGACCTACAATGAGCAGTTCTTC CSVVGDRTYNEQFF